The rows below give T cell receptor beta chains drawn from one sample of a study of HIV-infected patients and healthy controls. MiXCR was run by TCRdb on the 5' RACE reads, yielding one entry per CDR3 protein. The table has 7,500 to 9,500 distinct CDR3 sequences, approximately 7.9% seen once; the top ten hold approximately 32%. Sequences were derived from blood, sampled before antiretroviral therapy. All receptors come from an adult with HIV infection. The donor label of this sample is uncertain. Both conserved end residues are part of each CDR3. A D gene is named only where the DNA matches it firmly. The size entry is marked missing in some rows and otherwise reads once, few, many or a size class.

TRBJ1-2,many,NA,TRBV4-2,TGTGCCAGCAGCCAAGATGCTGGGGGGAACTATGGCTACACCTTC,CASSQDAGGNYGYTF
TRBJ2-7,many,NA,TRBV20-1,TGCAGTGTCGATAACCCCGGGACATCGGCCTACGAGCAGTACTTC,CSVDNPGTSAYEQYF
TRBJ2-3,once,TRBD2,TRBV7-8,TGTGCCAGCAGGGTTAGCGGGTTAACAGATACGCAGTATTTT,CASRVSGLTDTQYF
TRBJ1-1,many,NA,TRBV29-1,TGCAGCGTTGGAGTGGGGGGGAACACTGAAGCTTTCTTT,CSVGVGGNTEAFF
TRBJ2-3,NA,NA,TRBV11-2,TGTGCCAGCAGCCCCAGAGGAGGGTCCCCAGATACGCAGTATTTT,CASSPRGGSPDTQYF
TRBJ1-5,NA,NA,TRBV6-1,TGTGCCAGCAGTCCGGAGGGGCTTGGACAGCCCCAGCATTTT,CASSPEGLGQPQHF
TRBJ2-1,many,NA,TRBV20-1,TGCAGTGCTAGGGGCCCCGGTTTTAGCGGAGAATACAATGAGCAGTTCTTC,CSARGPGFSGEYNEQFF
TRBJ2-3,many,TRBD1,TRBV29-1,TGCAGCGTTGGTGGGACAGGGAAGGATACGCAGTATTTT,CSVGGTGKDTQYF
TRBJ2-2,NA,NA,TRBV6-2/TRBV6-3,TGTGCCAGCACCCTCGCCGCAGGGGGGCCACACGGGGAGCTGTTTTTT,CASTLAAGGPHGELFF
TRBJ2-3,few,TRBD1,TRBV14,TGTGCCAGCAGCCAAGCTATGGGACAGGCCTCGCAGTATTTT,CASSQAMGQASQYF
TRBJ1-5,medium-sized,NA,TRBV6-1,TGTGCCAGCAGTCTCAGGTGGGGCGATGGCAATCAGCCCCAGCATTTT,CASSLRWGDGNQPQHF
TRBJ2-7,many,NA,TRBV6-5,TGTGCCAGCAGTTACTCATCAAGGGGGGGCTACGAGCAGTACTTC,CASSYSSRGGYEQYF
TRBJ1-1,NA,TRBD1,TRBV9,TGTGCCAGCAGCCCAAACAGTACAGGGGTGAACACTGAAGCTTTCTTT,CASSPNSTGVNTEAFF
TRBJ2-5,many,NA,TRBV3-1,TGTGCCAGCAGCCAAGACGTGGGGGAAGAGACCCAGTACTTC,CASSQDVGEETQYF
TRBJ2-2,few,TRBD1,TRBV11-2,TGTGCCAGCAGCTTAACGGGACAGGGTTCGGGCGGGGAGCTGTTTTTT,CASSLTGQGSGGELFF
TRBJ2-3,NA,TRBD2,TRBV11-2,TGTGCCAGCAGCTTAGTTCGGGCTAGCGGTGGCACAGATACGCAGTATTTT,CASSLVRASGGTDTQYF
TRBJ2-7,NA,NA,TRBV12-3/TRBV12-4,TGTGCCAGCAGTTTAGAAGACAGCTCCTACGAGCAGTACTTC,CASSLEDSSYEQYF